The next 20 T cell receptor beta chains were all read from a single sample in a study of blood T cell repertoires in COVID-19. Assay used: immunoSEQ multiplex PCR; TCRdb lists only in-frame clones, some missing. This sample has about 260,000 clones, with about 87% found just once. The sequencing input was PBMCs or T cells enriched from blood (not recorded which). These receptors all stem from a man in his forties or fifties who had been exposed to COVID-19.

The chain couples TRBV11-3 to TRBJ2-3, with 8 bases identical to TRBD2. The length of the CDR3 is 15 residues. Unmatched junction bases numbered 10, after V lost 7 bases and J lost 4 bases. Germline V gene lookup returns CDR1 SGHNT and CDR2 YENEEA. The chain's CDR3 is CASTWAGGRSDTQYF. CDR3 sequence (DNA): TGTGCCAGCACCTGGGCGGGAGGACGTTCAGATACGCAGTATTTT.

CDR3 bases: TGTGCCAGCAGCTTAGGGTGGGAGGGGTCCTACAATGAGCAGTTCTTC. Translating gives CASSLGWEGSYNEQFF. This chain joins TRBV7-9 and TRBJ2-1; 7 nucleotides line up with TRBD2. The junction had 4 bases not matched to a gene; V was cut back by 1 base and J by 1 base. The CDR3 length is 16 residues. Per the germline V gene, CDR1 is SEHNR and CDR2 is FQNEAQ (reference sequence).

The chain is built from TRBV2 and TRBJ2-5; perhaps TRBD1 as D (6 bases). The CDR3 is 13 amino acids. Germline CDR1 and CDR2: SNHLY and FYNNEI. With 7 bases removed from V and 4 bases from J, the gap between germline ends came to 13 bases. CDR3 sequence: CASTQGIGETQYF. The CDR3 nucleotides are TGTGCCAGCACACAGGGAATCGGAGAGACCCAGTACTTC.

This clone is a singleton in its sample. V gene TRBV7-9 combines with J gene TRBJ2-3; 9 bases agree with TRBD2. Trimming at V came to 5 bases and at J to 3 bases, leaving 9 bases not matched to a gene. This CDR3 comprises 16 residues. Germline CDR1 and CDR2: SEHNR and FQNEAQ (reference sequence). CDR3 coding DNA: TGTGCCAGCAGCACCGGGACTAGCCCCGGGACAGATACGCAGTATTTT. Translated, it gives CASSTGTSPGTDTQYF.

The CDR3 loop is CASGGGQVGEADTGELFF. The CDR3 DNA reads as TGTGCTAGTGGGGGGGGACAGGTCGGAGAGGCGGACACCGGGGAGCTGTTTTTT. The V gene is TRBV12-5, the J gene TRBJ2-2; 8 bases map to TRBD1. The CDR3 consists of 18 residues. J lost 3 bases, V lost 6 bases, and 15 bases had no gene match. Germline V gene lookup returns CDR1 LGHNT and CDR2 FRNRAP. Full variable domain (missing parts from reference TRBV12-5 and TRBJ2-2): DARVTQTPRHKVTEMGQEVTMRCQPILGHNTVFWYRQTMMQGLELLAYFRNRAPLDDSGMPKDRFSAEMPDATLATLKIQPSEPRDSAVYFCASGGGQVGEADTGELFFGEGSRLTVL.

The genes are TRBV5-1 and TRBJ2-1, with TRBD1 matching over 10 bases. Germline CDR1 SGHRS, CDR2 YFSETQ. V trimming: 4 bases; J trimming: 6 bases; junction bases outside the gene matches: 10. This CDR3 has 16 amino acids. The chain's CDR3 is CASSTRGTGASNEQFF. CDR3 nucleotide sequence: TGCGCCAGCAGCACCCGAGGGACAGGGGCCTCCAATGAGCAGTTCTTC.

The genes are TRBV4-2 and TRBJ1-5; 7 nucleotides line up with TRBD1. The V segment lost 4 bases and the J segment 6 bases; nucleotides outside the gene matches: 6. This CDR3 spans 14 amino acids. CDR1 is LGHNA, CDR2 YNFKEQ, per germline. The CDR3 is CASSLSNRGQPQHF. CDR3 DNA sequence: TGTGCCAGCAGCCTTTCGAACAGGGGTCAGCCCCAGCATTTT.

The chain recombines TRBV11-3 with TRBJ2-1; D not certain. The CDR3 is 13 residues long. V was pared by 5 bases and J by 3 bases, with 8 bases between. Germline CDR1 is SGHNT and CDR2 is YENEEA. CDR3 protein: CASSPGGYNEQFF. The DNA of the CDR3 is TGTGCCAGCAGCCCAGGTGGCTACAATGAGCAGTTCTTC.

The chain uses TRBV27 and TRBJ2-3; 10 nucleotides match TRBD1. The CDR3 contains 15 residues. Looked up from germline, CDR1 is MNHEY and CDR2 is SMNVEV (reference sequence). The V gene end was trimmed by 9 bases and the J gene end by 0 bases; junction bases not matched to a gene: 6. In DNA form, the CDR3 reads TGTGCCAGTCGGGACAGGGGACACAGCACAGATACGCAGTATTTT. Amino acids: CASRDRGHSTDTQYF.

The chain is built from TRBV28 and TRBJ2-7; TRBD2 agrees at 8 bases. Losses at the gene ends were 6 bases for V and 5 bases for J; bases not matched to a gene: 12. This CDR3 contains 15 residues. The germline V gene encodes CDR1 MDHEN and CDR2 SYDVKM. CDR3 DNA sequence: TGTGCCAGCAGCTCCGGGGCAAGCGGGAGCCACGAGCAGTACGTC. Amino acids: CASSSGASGSHEQYV.

The chain recombines TRBV5-1 with TRBJ2-5; 10 bases align to TRBD1. The germline CDR1 and CDR2 sequences are SGHRS and YFSETQ. With V trimmed by 5 bases and J by 0 bases, 7 bases remained unmatched. The length of the CDR3 is 16 residues. The CDR3: CASRSGQGEDQETQYF. CDR3 nucleotide sequence: TGCGCCAGCAGATCAGGACAGGGGGAAGACCAAGAGACCCAGTACTTC.

The gene calls are TRBV28 and TRBJ2-7; TRBD1 is a possible D gene (6 bases). The germline V and J ends were trimmed by 3 bases and 3 bases, with 12 bases remaining between them. Per germline, CDR1 MDHEN and CDR2 SYDVKM. The length of the CDR3 is 14 residues. DNA of the CDR3: TGTGCCAGCAGTTTGAGGGACACCTTCTACGAGCAGTACGTC. Residues: CASSLRDTFYEQYV.

The rearrangement links TRBV11-2 to TRBJ2-5; no clear D. With 0 bases removed from V and 4 bases from J, the gap between germline ends came to 12 bases. CDR3 length equals 15 residues. The germline gives CDR1 SGHAT, CDR2 FQNNGV. CDR3 loop: CASSLEAARSETQYF. The CDR3 region has the DNA TGTGCCAGCAGCTTAGAGGCGGCTAGGTCAGAGACCCAGTACTTC.

This chain connects TRBV5-1 to TRBJ2-5, with D maybe TRBD2 (6 bases). The CDR3 is made up of 14 amino acids. The ends were cut back, 5 bases at V and 4 bases at J, with 15 bases in the middle. Germline loops: CDR1 SGHRS, CDR2 YFSETQ. CDR3 coding DNA: TGCGCCAGCAGTTTTAGCGGAGCCGGAGAGACCCAGTACTTC. This encodes CASSFSGAGETQYF.

V is TRBV4-1 and J is TRBJ1-1, with D perhaps TRBD1 (5 bases). From germline, CDR1 is MGHRA and CDR2 YSYEKL. The ends were cut back, 0 bases at V and 7 bases at J, with 12 bases in the middle. CDR3 length: 14 amino acids. The CDR3 coding sequence is TGCGCCAGCAGCCAAGACCAGGGTCTCGTTGAAGCTTTCTTT. This sequence encodes CASSQDQGLVEAFF.

The V call is TRBV30, the J call TRBJ1-5; the D gene is possibly TRBD1 (6 bases). CDR3 length: 13 residues. Germline-derived CDR1 and CDR2 are GTSNPN and SVGIG (reference sequence). The V end was cut by 1 base, the J end by 6 bases, with 10 bases between. The CDR3 DNA sequence: TGTGCCTGGAGTGCTCGGGGGGCTCAGCCCCAGCATTTT. Its translation: CAWSARGAQPQHF.

V is TRBV6-5 and J is TRBJ2-3; 10 nucleotides agree with TRBD2. The V segment lost 4 bases and the J segment 1 base; nucleotides outside the gene matches: 2. There are 15 residues in the CDR3. Germline V gives CDR1 MNHEY, CDR2 SVGAGI. The CDR3 reads CASSFLAGGTDTQYF. The DNA for the CDR3 is TGTGCCAGCAGTTTCCTAGCGGGGGGCACAGATACGCAGTATTTT.

This clone was picked up one time. This rearrangement joins TRBV5-1 to TRBJ1-4; no reliable D call. V was shortened by 2 bases and J by 1 base, with 6 bases between the two germline ends. This CDR3 comprises 14 residues. CDR1 SGHRS and CDR2 YFSETQ come from the germline V gene. CDR3 nucleotide sequence: TGCGCCAGCAGCTTATCAGGAACTAATGAAAAACTGTTTTTT. It yields the protein CASSLSGTNEKLFF.

The CDR3 DNA reads TGTGCCAGCAGCGTATCGGACAGGGGGTATGGAAACACCATATATTTT. It yields the protein CASSVSDRGYGNTIYF. The chain joins TRBV11-2 to TRBJ1-3; TRBD1 matches at 10 bases. CDR1 and CDR2 (germline): SGHAT, FQNNGV. This CDR3 spans 16 amino acids. After removal of 5 bases from V and 3 bases from J, the junction contained 7 bases not matched to a gene.

The rearrangement joins TRBV18 to TRBJ2-1, with 8 bases identical to TRBD1. The CDR3 is made up of 15 amino acids. The V segment lost 2 bases and the J segment 4 bases; nucleotides outside the gene matches: 4. Germline CDR1 and CDR2: KGHSH and LQKENI. The CDR3 DNA reads as TGTGCCAGCTCACCAGGGACAGGCCTGTACAATGAGCAGTTCTTC. Amino acids: CASSPGTGLYNEQFF.